The 30 T cell receptor beta chains given below trace back to one sample, sequenced in a study of T cell responses to AZD1222 COVID-19 vaccine. Profiling relied on immunoSEQ multiplex PCR, and the TCRdb table lists in-frame clones only, not all of them. The data show roughly 270,000 clones, 90% to 95% seen once. Source: peripheral blood, taken 28 days after the second AZD1222 dose. The receptors shown here come from an adult who received the AZD1222 COVID-19 vaccine.

The CDR3 sequence: CASSPGLAGPGSYEQYF. DNA of the CDR3: TGTGCCAGCAGCCCCGGGCTAGCGGGTCCGGGCTCCTACGAGCAGTACTTC. The chain combines TRBV5-4 with TRBJ2-7; the match to TRBD2 covers 8 bases. From germline, CDR1 is SGHNT and CDR2 YYREEE (reference sequence). The CDR3 has 17 residues. J gave up 0 bases and V 4 bases, and 12 bases lay outside the gene matches.

CDR3 coding DNA: TGTGCCAGCAGTGAACGGGGCACGACCGAGCAGTACTTC. Amino acids: CASSERGTTEQYF. V is TRBV6-1 and J is TRBJ2-7; D may correspond to TRBD1 or TRBD2 (5 bases each). CDR3 length equals 13 residues. V gave up 2 bases and J gave up 6 bases, with 11 bases separating them. Germline-derived CDR1 and CDR2 are MNHNS and SASEGT.

V usage is TRBV7-3 and J usage is TRBJ1-1; 8 bases match TRBD1. Looked up from germline, CDR1 is SGHTA and CDR2 is FQGTGA. With V trimmed by 5 bases and J by 8 bases, 10 bases remained unmatched. The CDR3 is made up of 14 amino acids. CDR3 DNA: TGTGCCAGCAGCCCCACCAGCCGGACAGGGGAAGCTTTCTTT. Translating it yields CASSPTSRTGEAFF.

CDR3 sequence reads: CASSPQQLYNEQFF. As DNA, the CDR3 is TGCGCCAGCAGCCCCCAGCAACTGTACAATGAGCAGTTCTTC. V and J are TRBV5-1 and TRBJ2-1; D uncertain. Trimming removed 4 bases at V and 4 bases at J, with 12 bases between. The CDR3 loop spans 14 amino acids. CDR1 and CDR2 (germline): SGHRS, YFSETQ.

The chain has TRBV28 and TRBJ2-5; TRBD1 is a possible D gene (5 bases). CDR1 and CDR2 (germline): MDHEN, SYDVKM. V lost 2 bases to trimming and J lost 3 bases, with 13 bases between them. The CDR3 runs 15 residues. The CDR3 sequence: CASSLLDRHKETQYF. The CDR3 DNA is TGTGCCAGCAGTTTACTCGACAGACACAAAGAGACCCAGTACTTC. Looking up the rest from reference TRBV28 and TRBJ2-5 gives the full variable domain: DVKVTQSSRYLVKRTGEKVFLECVQDMDHENMFWYRQDPGLGLRLIYFSYDVKMKEKGDIPEGYSVSREKKERFSLILESASTNQTSMYLCASSLLDRHKETQYFGPGTRLLVL.

As DNA, the CDR3 is TGTGCCAGCAGGGGGACAGCGAACACCGGGGAGCTGTTTTTT. This gives the protein CASRGTANTGELFF. The chain uses TRBV25-1 and TRBJ2-2; 7 bases map to TRBD1. The germline CDR1 and CDR2 sequences are MGHDK and SYGVNS. The CDR3 has 14 residues. The J segment lost 0 bases and the V segment lost 6 bases, leaving 1 base of the junction unmatched.

This rearrangement joins TRBV7-8 to TRBJ1-2; no reliable D call. V dropped 6 bases and J dropped 4 bases, with 12 bases sitting between them. The CDR3 is 13 residues long. The germline V gene has CDR1 SGHVS and CDR2 FQNEAQ. The CDR3 DNA sequence: TGTGCCAGCAGACTCGGACCGGCCTATGGCTACACCTTC. This codes for CASRLGPAYGYTF.

This clone has only one observation. The rearrangement links TRBV6-1 to TRBJ1-6; no reliable D call. The CDR3 runs 12 residues. Deletions cut 1 base from V and 9 bases from J, with 4 bases between. Germline V lookup: CDR1 MNHNS, CDR2 SASEGT. The CDR3 coding sequence is TGTGCCAGCAGTGAAGTCTTTTCACCCCTCCACTTT. Translation gives CASSEVFSPLHF.

The V gene is TRBV7-2, the J gene TRBJ1-1; weak D call: TRBD1 (5 bases). The CDR3 runs to 14 residues. The germline gives CDR1 SGHTA, CDR2 FQGNSA. V lost 4 bases, J lost 0 bases, and 9 bases lay in between. The DNA of the CDR3 is TGTGCCAGCAGCTCGGACATTATGAACACTGAAGCTTTCTTT. Protein: CASSSDIMNTEAFF.

CDR3 in DNA: TGTGCCAGCAGTTATGGGGGCAGCTACGAGCAGTACTTC. Residues: CASSYGGSYEQYF. V and J are TRBV28 and TRBJ2-7, with D maybe TRBD1 (6 bases). The length of the CDR3 is 13 residues. The V end lost 4 bases, the J end lost 3 bases, and 10 bases lay between the germline ends. Germline loops: CDR1 MDHEN, CDR2 SYDVKM. Looking up the rest from reference TRBV28 and TRBJ2-7 gives the full variable domain: DVKVTQSSRYLVKRTGEKVFLECVQDMDHENMFWYRQDPGLGLRLIYFSYDVKMKEKGDIPEGYSVSREKKERFSLILESASTNQTSMYLCASSYGGSYEQYFGPGTRLTVT.

The chain joins TRBV6-5 to TRBJ2-2, with TRBD1 identical over 7 bases. Germline lookup yields CDR1 MNHEY and CDR2 SVGAGI. CDR3 length: 15 residues. Losses at the gene ends were 2 bases for V and 4 bases for J; bases not matched to a gene: 4. CDR3: CASSYGTGATGELFF. CDR3 coding DNA: TGTGCCAGCAGTTACGGAACAGGGGCCACCGGGGAGCTGTTTTTT.

The genes are TRBV2 and TRBJ1-1; 8 bases map to TRBD1. The CDR3 sequence is 12 residues long. The germline V gene encodes CDR1 SNHLY and CDR2 FYNNEI. The V and J ends lost 8 bases and 11 bases, in that order; junction bases with no gene match: 10. The CDR3 spells CASGLTGGRAFF. DNA of the CDR3: TGTGCCAGCGGCTTAACAGGGGGAAGGGCTTTCTTT. Full variable domain (rest looked up from reference TRBV2 and TRBJ1-1): EPEVTQTPSHQVTQMGQEVILRCVPISNHLYFYWYRQILGQKVEFLVSFYNNEISEKSEIFDDQFSVERPDGSNFTLKIRSTKLEDSAMYFCASGLTGGRAFFGQGTRLTVV.

This sequence joins TRBV2 and TRBJ2-7; D is possibly TRBD1 or TRBD2 (5 bases each). CDR3 size: 13 residues. CDR1 is SNHLY and CDR2 is FYNNEI in the germline V gene. V was clipped by 8 bases and J by 2 bases, with 13 bases between them. The CDR3 region has the DNA TGTGCCAGCGGTTGGGACCCTCCCTACGAGCAGTACTTC. It codes for CASGWDPPYEQYF.

The J gene is TRBJ2-7, the V gene TRBV27; D is unresolved. The CDR3 runs to 10 residues. Germline V gives CDR1 MNHEY, CDR2 SMNVEV (reference sequence). The V gene lost 8 bases and the J gene lost 2 bases, with 4 bases spanning the gap. Written as DNA, the CDR3 is TGTGCCAGCGGTCCCTACGAGCAGTACTTC. Translation gives CASGPYEQYF.

Worth noting for this clone: Other DNA sequences in the same sample also yield this CDR3. The V call is TRBV7-3, the J call TRBJ1-3, with TRBD1 as a possible D gene (5 bases). The length of the CDR3 is 15 residues. Between the trimmed V and J ends, which lost 5 bases and 1 base, there was a span of 12 bases. Germline-derived CDR1 and CDR2 are SGHTA and FQGTGA. The CDR3 coding sequence is TGTGCCAGCAGCCTGGGACCGTCATCTGGAAACACCATATATTTT. Protein product: CASSLGPSSGNTIYF.

This chain connects TRBV28 to TRBJ1-1; a weak D match, TRBD1 (6 bases). The V end lost 9 bases, the J end lost 1 base, and 15 bases lay between the germline ends. Germline V gene lookup returns CDR1 MDHEN and CDR2 SYDVKM. CDR3 length equals 14 residues. The chain's CDR3 is CASLGGASNTEAFF. In nucleotides, the CDR3 is TGTGCCAGTCTAGGGGGGGCCTCGAACACTGAAGCTTTCTTT.

This clone has just one count. The J gene is TRBJ1-1, the V gene TRBV6-6; tentatively, D is TRBD1 (6 bases). CDR1 and CDR2 from the germline V gene are MNHNY and SVGAGI (reference sequence). Trimming pared 7 bases from V and 5 bases from J, leaving 14 bases between. The CDR3 sequence is 13 residues long. CDR3 residues: CASNPPQGTEAFF. The CDR3 DNA sequence: TGTGCCAGCAACCCCCCCCAGGGGACTGAAGCTTTCTTT.

This chain connects TRBV18 to TRBJ1-5; 9 bases are shared with TRBD1. Germline V CDR1 and CDR2: KGHSH, LQKENI. The CDR3 spans 17 residues. The ends lost 4 bases at V and 0 bases at J; junction bases unmatched: 7. In DNA form, the CDR3 reads TGTGCCAGCTCACGCCGGGACAGGGTTAATAGCAATCAGCCCCAGCATTTT. It translates to CASSRRDRVNSNQPQHF. The whole variable domain, filled in from reference TRBV18 and TRBJ1-5, reads NAGVMQNPRHLVRRRGQEARLRCSPMKGHSHVYWYRQLPEEGLKFMVYLQKENIIDESGMPKERFSAEFPKEGPSILRIQQVVRGDSAAYFCASSRRDRVNSNQPQHFGDGTRLSIL.

The rearrangement uses TRBV6-5 and TRBJ2-7; 8 bases agree with TRBD1. The CDR3 contains 14 residues. J gave up 1 base and V 6 bases, and 5 bases lay outside the gene matches. Germline CDR1 is MNHEY and CDR2 is SVGAGI. The CDR3 is CASRHGQGSYEQYF. The CDR3 bases are TGTGCCAGCAGGCACGGACAGGGATCCTACGAGCAGTACTTC.

This clone was detected only a few times. The CDR3, as DNA: TGTGCCAGCAGCGAAGGGATAGGGGAAAAACTGTTTTTT. Residues: CASSEGIGEKLFF. V and J are TRBV28 and TRBJ1-4, with D uncertain. V was clipped by 6 bases and J by 8 bases, with 13 bases between them. The length of the CDR3 is 13 residues. The germline V gene encodes CDR1 MDHEN and CDR2 SYDVKM.

The V gene is TRBV25-1, the J gene TRBJ2-7; D possibly corresponds to TRBD1 (5 bases). Looked up from germline, CDR1 is MGHDK and CDR2 is SYGVNS. The germline V and J ends were trimmed by 2 bases and 5 bases, with 10 bases remaining between them. This CDR3 has 13 amino acids. The CDR3 bases are TGTGCCAGCAGTGAAGGGGCCAACCACGAGCAGTACTTC. Encoded protein: CASSEGANHEQYF.

This clone was found a few times. The chain joins TRBV30 to TRBJ1-4, with D maybe TRBD1 (5 bases). Germline CDR1 reads GTSNPN; CDR2 reads SVGIG (reference sequence). V lost 7 bases, J lost 7 bases, and 34 bases lay in between. The CDR3 contains 19 residues. DNA for the CDR3: TGTGCCTTAAGACGGGGACGCTTCCCTAGGGCAGTTTCGGTTGAAAAACTGTTTTTT. As protein: CALRRGRFPRAVSVEKLFF.

The V and J genes are TRBV20-1 and TRBJ2-7; the D is unclear. V was shortened by 6 bases and J by 3 bases, with 6 bases between the two germline ends. CDR3 size: 10 residues. Germline loops: CDR1 DFQATT, CDR2 SNEGSKA (reference sequence). The chain's CDR3 is CSAKNYEQYF. The CDR3 DNA sequence: TGCAGTGCCAAAAACTACGAGCAGTACTTC.

This chain uses TRBV5-1 with TRBJ2-5, with D unclear. The CDR3 sequence is 11 residues long. V was trimmed by 5 bases and J by 5 bases, leaving 7 bases between them. Per germline, CDR1 SGHRS and CDR2 YFSETQ. The CDR3 reads CASSTRETQYF. The DNA of the CDR3 is TGCGCCAGCAGTACCAGGGAGACCCAGTACTTC. The whole variable domain, remainder taken from reference TRBV5-1 and TRBJ2-5, is KAGVTQTPRYLIKTRGQQVTLSCSPISGHRSVSWYQQTPGQGLQFLFEYFSETQRNKGNFPGRFSGRQFSNSRSEMNVSTLELGDSALYLCASSTRETQYFGPGTRLLVL.

The V gene is TRBV7-2, the J gene TRBJ2-3; D gene ambiguous. Germline CDR1 and CDR2: SGHTA and FQGNSA. The CDR3 is 14 residues long. Trimming pared 2 bases from V and 8 bases from J, leaving 14 bases between. DNA for the CDR3: TGTGCCAGCAGCTTATTAAGCCTCCCGGGTACGCAGTATTTT. Its protein is CASSLLSLPGTQYF.

V and J are TRBV28 and TRBJ1-6; D is undetermined. The germline V and J ends were trimmed by 2 bases and 3 bases, with 5 bases remaining between them. Looked up from germline, CDR1 is MDHEN and CDR2 is SYDVKM. The CDR3 length is 14 residues. Here the CDR3 reads CASSLGGYNSPLHF. The CDR3 DNA is TGTGCCAGCAGTTTAGGCGGCTATAATTCACCCCTCCACTTT.

J is TRBJ1-2 and V is TRBV28; TRBD1 matches at 7 bases. CDR1 and CDR2 (germline): MDHEN, SYDVKM. The CDR3 contains 15 residues. V gave up 4 bases and J gave up 7 bases; unmatched junction bases: 12. The CDR3 region is CASSSDREGEFGYTF. CDR3 in DNA: TGTGCCAGCAGTTCCGACAGGGAGGGAGAATTTGGCTACACCTTC.

The chain is built from TRBV5-1 and TRBJ2-7; maybe TRBD1 (5 bases). The length of the CDR3 is 14 residues. Trimming stripped 0 bases from V and 2 bases from J, with 9 bases between. Germline CDR1 reads SGHRS; CDR2 reads YFSETQ. The CDR3 DNA reads TGCGCCAGCAGCTTGGATCAGGGTCCCTACGAGCAGTACTTC. Residues: CASSLDQGPYEQYF.

The count of this clone is one. This chain uses TRBV9 with TRBJ1-1; D uncertain. V lost 1 base and J 4 bases, leaving 20 bases between the germline ends. Germline values: CDR1 SGDLS, CDR2 YYNGEE. This CDR3 comprises 17 residues. CDR3 residues: CASSVLAPGPRSTEAFF. The CDR3 DNA reads TGTGCCAGCAGCGTACTTGCCCCCGGGCCCAGGAGCACTGAAGCTTTCTTT.

CDR3 protein: CATLGKGAVSYNEQFF. The CDR3 bases are TGTGCCACCCTGGGGAAGGGAGCGGTATCCTACAATGAGCAGTTCTTC. The chain carries TRBV28 and TRBJ2-1; D possibly corresponds to TRBD2 (5 bases). The CDR3 consists of 16 residues. CDR1 and CDR2 from the germline V gene are MDHEN and SYDVKM. Trimming left V 10 bases short and J 1 base short, with 20 bases between.